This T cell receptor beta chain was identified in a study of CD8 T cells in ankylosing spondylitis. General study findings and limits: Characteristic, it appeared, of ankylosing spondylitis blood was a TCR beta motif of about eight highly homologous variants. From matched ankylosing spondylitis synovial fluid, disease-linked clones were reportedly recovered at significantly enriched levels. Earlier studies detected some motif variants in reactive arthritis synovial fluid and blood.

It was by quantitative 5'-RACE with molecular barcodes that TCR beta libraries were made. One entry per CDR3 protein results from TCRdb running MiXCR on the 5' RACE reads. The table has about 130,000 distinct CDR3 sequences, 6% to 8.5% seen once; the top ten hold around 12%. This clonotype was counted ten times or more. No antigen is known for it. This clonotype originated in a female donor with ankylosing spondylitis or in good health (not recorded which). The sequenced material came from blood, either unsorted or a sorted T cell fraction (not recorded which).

The CDR3 loop reads CASSDLAVAGELFF. CDR3 nucleotides: TGTGCCAGCAGTGACCTAGCGGTGGCCGGGGAGCTGTTTTTT. The chain employs TRBV6-2 or TRBV6-3 and TRBJ2-2; 7 positions match TRBD2. CDR1 is MNHEY, CDR2 SVGEGT, per germline. V lost 5 bases, J lost 6 bases, and 6 bases stayed unmatched. The CDR3 covers 14 residues.